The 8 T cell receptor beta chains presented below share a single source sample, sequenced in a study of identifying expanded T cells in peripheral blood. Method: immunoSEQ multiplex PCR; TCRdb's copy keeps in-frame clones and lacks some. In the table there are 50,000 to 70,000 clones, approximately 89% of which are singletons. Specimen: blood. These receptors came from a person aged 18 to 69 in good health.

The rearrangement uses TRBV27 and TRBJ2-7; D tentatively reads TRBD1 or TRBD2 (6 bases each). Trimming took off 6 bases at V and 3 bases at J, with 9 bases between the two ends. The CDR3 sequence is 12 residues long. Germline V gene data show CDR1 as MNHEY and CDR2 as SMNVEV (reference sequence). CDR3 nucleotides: TGTGCCAGCAGAGAGGGGGGCTACGAGCAGTACTTC. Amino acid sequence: CASREGGYEQYF.

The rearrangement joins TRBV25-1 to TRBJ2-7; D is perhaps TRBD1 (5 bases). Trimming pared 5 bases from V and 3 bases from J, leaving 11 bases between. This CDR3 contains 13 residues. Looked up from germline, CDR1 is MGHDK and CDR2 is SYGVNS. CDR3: CASSRQPDYEQYF. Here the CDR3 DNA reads TGTGCCAGCAGTCGACAGCCTGACTACGAGCAGTACTTC.

In nucleotides, the CDR3 is TGCAGCGTTGTTCTGGCAGGCCGCACAGATACGCAGTATTTT. Its translation: CSVVLAGRTDTQYF. The chain has TRBV29-1 and TRBJ2-3, with D unresolved. V was clipped by 4 bases and J by 1 base, with 12 bases between them. From germline, CDR1 is SQVTM and CDR2 ANQGSEA. The CDR3 contains 14 residues.

DNA for the CDR3: TGTGCCAGTAGCCAGACTAGCGGGGGACAAGAGACCCAGTACTTC. This gives the protein CASSQTSGGQETQYF. The V and J genes are TRBV19 and TRBJ2-5; 12 bases fit TRBD2. V lost 6 bases to trimming and J lost 2 bases; unmatched junction nucleotides: 4. Germline loops: CDR1 LNHDA, CDR2 SQIVND (reference sequence). CDR3 size: 15 residues.

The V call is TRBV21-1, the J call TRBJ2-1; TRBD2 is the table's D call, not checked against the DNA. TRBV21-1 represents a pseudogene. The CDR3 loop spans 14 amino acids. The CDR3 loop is CASSKRLPRNEQFF. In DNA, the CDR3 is TGTGCCAGCAGCAAAAGACTCCCCCGCAATGAGCAGTTCTTC.

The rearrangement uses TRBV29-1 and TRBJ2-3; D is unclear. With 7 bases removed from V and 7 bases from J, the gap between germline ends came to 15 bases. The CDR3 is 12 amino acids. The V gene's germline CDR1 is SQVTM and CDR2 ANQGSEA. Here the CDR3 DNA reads TGCAGCGCCCTCCCGGCGGAGAATACGCAGTATTTT. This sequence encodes CSALPAENTQYF.

The CDR3 is CAIDGGARDTQYF. Written as DNA, the CDR3 is TGTGCCATCGACGGAGGGGCCAGAGATACGCAGTATTTT. The chain uses TRBV7-9 and TRBJ2-3; D possibly corresponds to TRBD2 (6 bases). CDR3 length equals 13 residues. CDR1 and CDR2 from the germline V gene are SEHNR and FQNEAQ (reference sequence). The V end was cut by 10 bases, the J end by 5 bases, with 16 bases between.

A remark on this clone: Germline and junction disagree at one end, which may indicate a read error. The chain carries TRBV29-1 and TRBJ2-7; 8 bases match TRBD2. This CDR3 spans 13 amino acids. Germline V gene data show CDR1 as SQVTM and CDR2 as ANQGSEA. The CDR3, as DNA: TGCAGCGTGGAAGCCGGGACTAGTTACGAGCAGTACTTC. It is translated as CSVEAGTSYEQYF.